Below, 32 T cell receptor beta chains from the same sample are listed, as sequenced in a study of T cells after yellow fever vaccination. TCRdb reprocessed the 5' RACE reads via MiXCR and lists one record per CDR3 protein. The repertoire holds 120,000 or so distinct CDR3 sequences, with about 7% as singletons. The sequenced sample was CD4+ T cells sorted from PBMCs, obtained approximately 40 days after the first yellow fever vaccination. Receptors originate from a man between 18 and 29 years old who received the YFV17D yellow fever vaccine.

CDR3 bases: TGTGCCACCAGTGCGGGACAGGATACGGGCTGGGAGCAGTACTTC. The encoded protein is CATSAGQDTGWEQYF. The chain uses TRBV15 and TRBJ2-7, with 8 bases identical to TRBD1. The CDR3 runs to 15 residues. V was pared by 6 bases and J by 7 bases, with 14 bases of the junction left unmatched. Germline V gene sequence: CDR1 LNHNV, CDR2 YYDKDF (reference sequence).

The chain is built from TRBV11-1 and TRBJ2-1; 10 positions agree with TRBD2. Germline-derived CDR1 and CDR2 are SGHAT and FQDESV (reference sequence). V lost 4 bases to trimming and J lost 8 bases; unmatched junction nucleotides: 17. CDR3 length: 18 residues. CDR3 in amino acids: CASSSKLLTSGDGDEQFF. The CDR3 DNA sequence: TGTGCCAGCAGCTCAAAACTACTTACTAGCGGGGACGGCGATGAGCAGTTCTTC.

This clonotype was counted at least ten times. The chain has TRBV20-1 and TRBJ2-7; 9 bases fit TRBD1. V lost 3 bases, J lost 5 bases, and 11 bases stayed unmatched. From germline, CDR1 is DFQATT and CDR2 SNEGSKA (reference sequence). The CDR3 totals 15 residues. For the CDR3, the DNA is TGCAGTGCTAGGTCGGACAGGGGATTAGACGACGAGCAGTACGTC. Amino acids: CSARSDRGLDDEQYV.

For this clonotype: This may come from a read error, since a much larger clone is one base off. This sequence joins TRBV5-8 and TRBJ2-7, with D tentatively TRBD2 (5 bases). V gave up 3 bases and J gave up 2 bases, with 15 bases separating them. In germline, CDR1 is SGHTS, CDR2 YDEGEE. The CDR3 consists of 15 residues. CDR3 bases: TGTGCCAGCAGCTGGGGTGAGGACTGGGCCTACGAGCAGTACTTC. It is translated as CASSWGEDWAYEQYF.

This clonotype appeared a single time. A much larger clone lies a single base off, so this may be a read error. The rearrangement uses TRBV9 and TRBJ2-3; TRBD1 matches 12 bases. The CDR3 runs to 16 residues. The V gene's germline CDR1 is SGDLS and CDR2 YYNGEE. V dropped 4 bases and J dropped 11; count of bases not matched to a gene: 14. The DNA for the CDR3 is TGTGCCAGCAGCTCGGACGGGACAGGGGGCGCTTATATGCAGTATTTT. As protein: CASSSDGTGGAYMQYF.

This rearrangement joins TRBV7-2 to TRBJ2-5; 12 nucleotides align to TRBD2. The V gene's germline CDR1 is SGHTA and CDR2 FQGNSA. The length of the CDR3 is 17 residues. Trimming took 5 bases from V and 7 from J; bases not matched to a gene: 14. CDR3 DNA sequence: TGTGCCAGCAGCGTAGGAGGGGATTCTAGCGGGGGGGGGACCCAGTACTTC. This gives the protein CASSVGGDSSGGGTQYF.

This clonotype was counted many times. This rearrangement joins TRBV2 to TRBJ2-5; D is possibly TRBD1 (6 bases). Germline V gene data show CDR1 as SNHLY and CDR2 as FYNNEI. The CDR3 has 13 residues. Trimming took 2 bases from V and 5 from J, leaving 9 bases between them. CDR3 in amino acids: CASSEIRGETQYF. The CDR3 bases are TGTGCCAGCAGTGAAATCAGGGGCGAGACCCAGTACTTC.

CDR3 bases: TGTGCCAGCAGTGCTGACAGCCCCTACGAGCAGTACGTC. Its protein is CASSADSPYEQYV. V and J are TRBV28 and TRBJ2-7, with a tentative D call TRBD1 (5 bases). Trimming pared 5 bases from V and 2 bases from J, leaving 10 bases between. Germline V gene data show CDR1 as MDHEN and CDR2 as SYDVKM. There are 13 residues in the CDR3.

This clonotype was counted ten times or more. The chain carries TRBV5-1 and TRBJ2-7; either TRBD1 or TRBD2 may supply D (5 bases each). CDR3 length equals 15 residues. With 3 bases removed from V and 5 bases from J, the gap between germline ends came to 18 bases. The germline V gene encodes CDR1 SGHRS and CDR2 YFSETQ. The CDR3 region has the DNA TGCGCCAGCAGCTACCCCCCCGGGGCGCGGAACGAGCAGTACTTC. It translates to CASSYPPGARNEQYF.

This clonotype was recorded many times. The CDR3 here is CATSSGLAGKNEQFF. CDR3 coding DNA: TGTGCCACCAGCAGTGGACTAGCGGGGAAGAATGAGCAGTTCTTC. V and J are TRBV15 and TRBJ2-1, with TRBD2 matching over 12 bases. The germline gives CDR1 LNHNV, CDR2 YYDKDF (reference sequence). The CDR3 has 15 amino acids. V lost 3 bases, J lost 7 bases, and 4 bases stayed unmatched.

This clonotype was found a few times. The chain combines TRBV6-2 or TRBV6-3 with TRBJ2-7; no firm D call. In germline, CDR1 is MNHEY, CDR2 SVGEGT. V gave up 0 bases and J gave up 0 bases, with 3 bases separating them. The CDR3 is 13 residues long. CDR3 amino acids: CASSYSNSYEQYV. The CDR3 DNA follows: TGTGCCAGCAGTTACTCGAACTCCTACGAGCAGTACGTC.

The CDR3 nucleotides read TGTGCCAGCAGTCCGGCGGGACTTTTACAAGAGACCCAGTACTTC. It specifies CASSPAGLLQETQYF. The chain combines TRBV28 with TRBJ2-5, with a tentative D call TRBD2 (6 bases). In germline, CDR1 is MDHEN, CDR2 SYDVKM. V dropped 5 bases and J dropped 2 bases, with 15 bases sitting between them. CDR3 length: 15 amino acids.

The CDR3 DNA sequence: TGTGCCAGCAGTTTAGGCCGGATCCTTGGAATTAATGAAAAACTGTTTTTT. This gives the protein CASSLGRILGINEKLFF. The rearrangement uses TRBV12-3 or TRBV12-4 and TRBJ1-4, with no clear D. The V gene lost 1 base and the J gene lost 4 bases, with 16 bases spanning the gap. The CDR3 extends over 17 amino acids.

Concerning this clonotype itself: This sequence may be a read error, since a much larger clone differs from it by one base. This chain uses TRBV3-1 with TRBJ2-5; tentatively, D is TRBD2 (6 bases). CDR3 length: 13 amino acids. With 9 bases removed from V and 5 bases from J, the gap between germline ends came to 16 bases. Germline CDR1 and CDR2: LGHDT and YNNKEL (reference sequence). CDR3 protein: CARSQAGEETQYF. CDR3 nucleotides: TGTGCCAGGAGTCAAGCGGGTGAGGAGACCCAGTACTTC.

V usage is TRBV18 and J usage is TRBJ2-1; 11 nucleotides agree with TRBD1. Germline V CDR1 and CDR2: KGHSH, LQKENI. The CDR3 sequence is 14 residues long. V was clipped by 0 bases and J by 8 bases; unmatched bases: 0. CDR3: CASSPPDRGHEQFF. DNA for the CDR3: TGTGCCAGCTCACCACCGGACAGGGGGCATGAGCAGTTCTTC.

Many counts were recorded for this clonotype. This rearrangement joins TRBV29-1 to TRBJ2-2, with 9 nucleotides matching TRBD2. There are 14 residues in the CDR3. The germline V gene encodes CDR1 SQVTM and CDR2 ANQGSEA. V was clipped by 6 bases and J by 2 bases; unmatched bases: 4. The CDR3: CSVSGGINTGELFF. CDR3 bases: TGCAGCGTCAGCGGGGGGATAAACACCGGGGAGCTGTTTTTT.

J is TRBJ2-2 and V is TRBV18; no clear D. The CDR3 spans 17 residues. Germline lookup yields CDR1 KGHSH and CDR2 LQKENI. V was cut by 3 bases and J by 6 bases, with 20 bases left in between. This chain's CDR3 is CASSPQWSEESSGELFF. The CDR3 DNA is TGTGCCAGCTCACCTCAGTGGTCCGAAGAAAGCTCCGGGGAGCTGTTTTTT.

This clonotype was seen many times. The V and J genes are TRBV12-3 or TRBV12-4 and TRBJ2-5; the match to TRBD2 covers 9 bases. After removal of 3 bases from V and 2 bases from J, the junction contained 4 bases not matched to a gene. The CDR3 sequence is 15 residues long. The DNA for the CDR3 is TGTGCCAGCAGTTTCCTAGCGGGGTCTCAAGAGACCCAGTACTTC. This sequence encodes CASSFLAGSQETQYF.

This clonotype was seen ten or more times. The CDR3 sequence is CASSLARLAGGHNEQFF. DNA of the CDR3: TGCGCCAGCAGCCTGGCCCGTCTAGCGGGGGGCCACAATGAGCAGTTCTTC. This rearrangement joins TRBV5-1 to TRBJ2-1, with 11 nucleotides matching TRBD2. J lost 5 bases, V lost 4 bases, and 11 bases had no gene match. CDR3 length: 17 amino acids. The V gene's germline CDR1 is SGHRS and CDR2 YFSETQ. The whole variable domain, remainder taken from reference TRBV5-1 and TRBJ2-1, is KAGVTQTPRYLIKTRGQQVTLSCSPISGHRSVSWYQQTPGQGLQFLFEYFSETQRNKGNFPGRFSGRQFSNSRSEMNVSTLELGDSALYLCASSLARLAGGHNEQFFGPGTRLTVL.

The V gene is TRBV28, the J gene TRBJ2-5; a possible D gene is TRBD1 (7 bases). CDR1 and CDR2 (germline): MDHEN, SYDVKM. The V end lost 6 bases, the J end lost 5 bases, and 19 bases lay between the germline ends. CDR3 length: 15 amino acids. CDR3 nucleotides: TGTGCCAGCAGCGAAATACAGGGGCGGGATGAGACCCAGTACTTC. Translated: CASSEIQGRDETQYF.

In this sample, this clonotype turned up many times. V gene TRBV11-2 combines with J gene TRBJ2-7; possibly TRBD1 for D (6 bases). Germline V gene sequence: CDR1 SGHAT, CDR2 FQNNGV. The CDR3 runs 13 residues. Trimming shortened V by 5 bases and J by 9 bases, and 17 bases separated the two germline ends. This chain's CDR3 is CASSQTEGVGQYF. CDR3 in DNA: TGTGCCAGCAGCCAAACCGAGGGGGTTGGGCAGTACTTC.

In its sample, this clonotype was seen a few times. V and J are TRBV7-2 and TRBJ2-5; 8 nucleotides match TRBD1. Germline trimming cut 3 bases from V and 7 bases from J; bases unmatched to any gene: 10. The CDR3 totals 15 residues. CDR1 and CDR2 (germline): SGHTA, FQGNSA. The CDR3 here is CASSFSQGAPGTQYF. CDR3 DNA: TGTGCCAGCAGCTTCAGCCAGGGGGCCCCCGGGACCCAGTACTTC.

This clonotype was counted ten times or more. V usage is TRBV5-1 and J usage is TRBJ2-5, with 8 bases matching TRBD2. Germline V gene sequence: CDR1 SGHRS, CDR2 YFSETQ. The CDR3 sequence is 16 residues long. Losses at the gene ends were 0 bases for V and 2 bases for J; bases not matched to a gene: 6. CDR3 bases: TGCGCCAGCAGCTTGGCCGTTAGCGGGGTGCAAGAGACCCAGTACTTC. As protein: CASSLAVSGVQETQYF. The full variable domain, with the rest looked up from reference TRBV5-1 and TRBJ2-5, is KAGVTQTPRYLIKTRGQQVTLSCSPISGHRSVSWYQQTPGQGLQFLFEYFSETQRNKGNFPGRFSGRQFSNSRSEMNVSTLELGDSALYLCASSLAVSGVQETQYFGPGTRLLVL.

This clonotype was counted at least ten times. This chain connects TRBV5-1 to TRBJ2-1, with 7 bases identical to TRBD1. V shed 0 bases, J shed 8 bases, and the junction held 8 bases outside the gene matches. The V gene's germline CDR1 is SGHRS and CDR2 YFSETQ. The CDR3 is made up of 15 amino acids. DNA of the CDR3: TGCGCCAGCAGCTTGGACGGGCTAGGGGGCGATGAGCAGTTCTTC. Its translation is CASSLDGLGGDEQFF.

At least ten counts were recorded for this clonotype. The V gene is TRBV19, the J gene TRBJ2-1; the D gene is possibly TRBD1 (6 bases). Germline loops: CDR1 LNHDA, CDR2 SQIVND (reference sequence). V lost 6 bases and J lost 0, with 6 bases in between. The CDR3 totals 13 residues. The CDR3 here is CASRDSSYNEQFF. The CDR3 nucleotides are TGTGCCAGTAGGGACAGCTCCTACAATGAGCAGTTCTTC.

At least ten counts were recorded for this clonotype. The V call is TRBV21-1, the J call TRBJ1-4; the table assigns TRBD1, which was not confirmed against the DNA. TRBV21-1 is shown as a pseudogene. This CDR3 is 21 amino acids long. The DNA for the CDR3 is TGTGCCAGCAGCAAAACGGATACCGGGACAGGGATATTCGCAACTAATGAAAAACTGTTTTTT. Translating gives CASSKTDTGTGIFATNEKLFF.

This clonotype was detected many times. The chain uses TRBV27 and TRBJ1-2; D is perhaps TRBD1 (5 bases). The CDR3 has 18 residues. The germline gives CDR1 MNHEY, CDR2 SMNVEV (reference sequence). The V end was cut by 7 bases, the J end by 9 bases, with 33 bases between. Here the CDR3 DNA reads TGTGCCAGCACCGCCGTCGCAGGGCGGGTCAGGGTAGTGCGGTGCTACACCTTC. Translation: CASTAVAGRVRVVRCYTF.

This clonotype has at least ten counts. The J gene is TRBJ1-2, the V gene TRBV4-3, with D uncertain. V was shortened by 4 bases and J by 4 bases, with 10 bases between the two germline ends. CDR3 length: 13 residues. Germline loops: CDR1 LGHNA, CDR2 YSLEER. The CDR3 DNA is TGCGCCAGCAGCCCCTCCCCGACCTATGGCTACACCTTC. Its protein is CASSPSPTYGYTF.

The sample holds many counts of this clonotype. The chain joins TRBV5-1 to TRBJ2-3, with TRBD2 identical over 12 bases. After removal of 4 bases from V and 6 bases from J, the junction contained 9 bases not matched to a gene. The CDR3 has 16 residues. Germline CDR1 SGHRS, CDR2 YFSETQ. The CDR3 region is CASSERTSGARDTQYF. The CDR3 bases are TGCGCCAGCAGCGAAAGGACTAGCGGGGCCCGGGATACGCAGTATTTT. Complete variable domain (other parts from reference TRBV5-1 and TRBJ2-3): KAGVTQTPRYLIKTRGQQVTLSCSPISGHRSVSWYQQTPGQGLQFLFEYFSETQRNKGNFPGRFSGRQFSNSRSEMNVSTLELGDSALYLCASSERTSGARDTQYFGPGTRLTVL.

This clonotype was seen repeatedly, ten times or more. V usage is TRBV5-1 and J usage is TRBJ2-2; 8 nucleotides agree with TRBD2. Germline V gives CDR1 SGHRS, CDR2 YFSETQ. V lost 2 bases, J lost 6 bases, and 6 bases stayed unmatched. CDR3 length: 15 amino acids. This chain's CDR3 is CASSFAQGLAGELFF. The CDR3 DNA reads TGCGCCAGCAGCTTCGCCCAGGGACTAGCCGGGGAGCTGTTTTTT.

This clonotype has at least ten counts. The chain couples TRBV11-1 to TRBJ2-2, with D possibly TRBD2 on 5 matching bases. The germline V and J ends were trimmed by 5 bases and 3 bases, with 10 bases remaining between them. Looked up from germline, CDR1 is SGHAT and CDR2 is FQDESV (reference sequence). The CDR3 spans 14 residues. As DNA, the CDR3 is TGTGCCAGCAGCCTCGGGGTGCACACCGGGGAGCTGTTTTTT. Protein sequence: CASSLGVHTGELFF.

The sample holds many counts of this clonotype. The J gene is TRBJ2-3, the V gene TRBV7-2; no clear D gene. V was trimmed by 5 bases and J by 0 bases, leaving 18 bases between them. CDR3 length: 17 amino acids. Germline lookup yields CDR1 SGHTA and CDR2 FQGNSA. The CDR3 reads CASSLERTSSSTDTQYF. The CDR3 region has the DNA TGTGCCAGCAGCCTCGAGAGGACCTCATCTAGCACAGATACGCAGTATTTT. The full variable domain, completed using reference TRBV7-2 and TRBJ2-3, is GAGVSQSPSNKVTEKGKDVELRCDPISGHTALYWYRQSLGQGLEFLIYFQGNSAPDKSGLPSDRFSAERTGGSVSTLTIQRTQQEDSAVYLCASSLERTSSSTDTQYFGPGTRLTVL.